This TCR beta chain originates from a study of cytomegalovirus exposure and HLA in healthy donors. Germline V gene sequence: CDR1 SGHRS, CDR2 YFSETQ. The length of the CDR3 is 20 residues. Trimming removed 1 base from V and 2 bases from J; junction bases left unmatched: 12. This PCR relied on a set of 60 Vbeta primers and 13 Jbeta primers. The method was immunoSEQ multiplex PCR; TCRdb's version includes in-frame clones alone and lacks a portion of them. Altogether approximately 150,000 clones are present, almost 85% being singletons, with the ten largest covering around 1%. In the case of this clone: Its target is unknown.

General study results and limits: One cluster of highly shared sequence variants probably arose as a sequencing artifact. There were several of the most significant clusters that appeared linked to common viral pathogens in a later analysis. Rare TCR sequences predominated, though certain public TCRs were found in many donors. Later work showed greater clonal expansion in HLA-associated TCR beta chains than in equally common others.

The rearrangement joins TRBV5-1 to TRBJ2-5; 15 nucleotides agree with TRBD2. The source of this sequence is a man aged 25 to 40 in good health and CMV-seronegative. Material for sequencing was PBMCs. The chain's CDR3 is CASSLTGLAGGPGGQETQYF. The CDR3 region has the DNA TGCGCCAGCAGCTTGACTGGACTAGCGGGAGGGCCGGGGGGGCAAGAGACCCAGTACTTC.